A selection of T cell receptor beta chains follows, all from one sample in a study of early T cells in non-severe SARS-CoV-2 infection. TCRdb re-derived calls from the 5' RACE reads in MiXCR, one entry per CDR3 protein. The table includes just under 90,000 distinct CDR3 sequences, approximately 15% detected once. The sample was whole blood. The receptors originated from an adult who was a healthcare worker with PCR-confirmed SARS-CoV-2 infection or an uninfected control (not recorded which). CDR3s include the opening cysteine and the closing phenylalanine or tryptophan. D genes are given only for firm matches. The size of a clone is reported for some rows only, either as once, few or many, or as a class for expanded clones.

j_call clone_size v_call d_call cdr3_nt cdr3_aa
TRBJ2-2 . TRBV18 . TGTGCCAGCTCACCAGAAGCGCACGAATCCAACACCGGGGAGCTGTTTTTT CASSPEAHESNTGELFF
TRBJ2-3 few TRBV7-8 TRBD2 TGTGCCAGCAGCTACCGGACTAGCGGGGCTAAAGATACGCAGTATTTT CASSYRTSGAKDTQYF
TRBJ1-2 . TRBV28 . TGTGCCAGCAGTTTGGCACCCCGTGGCTACACCTTC CASSLAPRGYTF
TRBJ2-7 . TRBV6-6 TRBD2 TGTGCCAGCGGGAGGGCCCGGGGCGAGCAGTACTTC CASGRARGEQYF
TRBJ2-7 few TRBV12-3/TRBV12-4 . TGTGCCAGCAGTTTCTCTCGGGCCGAGCAGTACTTC CASSFSRAEQYF
TRBJ1-1 many TRBV5-5 . TGTGCCAGCAGCCTCTGGACAGTGAACACTGAAGCTTTCTTT CASSLWTVNTEAFF
TRBJ2-4 . TRBV2 TRBD2 TGTGCCAGCGGGACTAGCGGGGCCCTAGGGGCCAAAAACATTCAGTACTTC CASGTSGALGAKNIQYF
TRBJ2-7 . TRBV29-1 TRBD1 TGCAGCGTTGAAGACCGGGACAGGGGAAAATACGAGCAGTACTTC CSVEDRDRGKYEQYF
TRBJ2-7 many TRBV2 . TGTGCCAGCAGCGACTACGAGCAGTACTTC CASSDYEQYF
TRBJ2-5 few TRBV28 . TGTGCCAGCAGTCAAGGGGGGGGCCGCCTGAGCGAGGAGACCCAGTACTTC CASSQGGGRLSEETQYF
TRBJ1-2 few TRBV7-9 TRBD1 TGTGCCAGCAGCCCGGACAGGGCCCCCTATGGCTACACCTTC CASSPDRAPYGYTF
TRBJ1-5 few TRBV28 . TGTGCCAGCAGTTTGATGGTGGATCAGCCCCAGCATTTT CASSLMVDQPQHF
TRBJ1-2 few TRBV30 . TGTGCCTGGAGTCGGTTCGCAACTAACTATGGCTACACCTTC CAWSRFATNYGYTF
TRBJ1-1 many TRBV5-4 . TGTGCCAGCAGCTTGGAATTTCTGGGACCCCTAGAAGCTTTCTTT CASSLEFLGPLEAFF
TRBJ2-7 . TRBV2 TRBD1 TGTGCCAGCAGTGCTCCAGGGGGCCTAAGGGGCGAGCAGTACTTC CASSAPGGLRGEQYF
TRBJ2-5 few TRBV7-2 . TGTGCCAGCCGCCAACCAGAGACAGGTCGACAAGAGACCCAGTACTTC CASRQPETGRQETQYF
TRBJ2-2 . TRBV6-5 . TGTGCCAGCAGGCGCCGGGACGGGGAGCTGTTTTTT CASRRRDGELFF
TRBJ2-3 . TRBV7-6 TRBD2 TGTGCCAGCAGCCCCAGGACGGGACTAGCGGGAGGGCCCTCGATAGATACGCAGTATTTT CASSPRTGLAGGPSIDTQYF
TRBJ2-1 . TRBV20-1 . TGCAGTGCTGCCCGGTACAATGAGCAGTTCTTC CSAARYNEQFF
TRBJ1-2 few TRBV20-1 . TGCAGTGCTAGAGAACCGGCAGCCGCTAACTATGGCTACACCTTC CSAREPAAANYGYTF
TRBJ1-1 few TRBV24-1 . TGTGCCACCAGTTCCCACACGACCACTGAAGCTTTCTTT CATSSHTTTEAFF
TRBJ1-4 . TRBV5-4 . TGTGCCAGCAGCTTGGATCAATTCAATGAAAAACTGTTTTTT CASSLDQFNEKLFF
TRBJ1-2 many TRBV10-3 . TGTGCCATCAGTGAGGGGACTGACAACTATGGCTACACCTTC CAISEGTDNYGYTF
TRBJ1-5 . TRBV27 . TGTGCCAGCAGTTTCAGGGGAGGTCAGCCCCAGCATTTT CASSFRGGQPQHF
TRBJ2-5 medium-sized TRBV29-1 . TGCAGCGTTGCCCCGACACCTCGGGAGACCCAGTACTTC CSVAPTPRETQYF
TRBJ1-1 few TRBV27 . TGTGCCAGCAGTCCCCTCCAGGATTGGAACACTGAAGCTTTCTTT CASSPLQDWNTEAFF
TRBJ2-7 few TRBV6-5 TRBD2 TGTGCCAGCAGTTACCGGAGCGGGGGGCCCTACGAGCAGTACTTC CASSYRSGGPYEQYF
TRBJ2-1 few TRBV4-2 . TGTGCCAGCGGGGGACCAACCTACAATGAGCAGTTCTTC CASGGPTYNEQFF